This passage covers 14 T cell receptor beta chains from one sample sequenced in a study of identical twins. MiXCR was run by TCRdb on the 5' RACE reads, yielding one entry per CDR3 protein. The repertoire holds 400,000 to 550,000 distinct CDR3 sequences, with roughly 13% as singletons. The sample was also reused in another study, on yellow fever vaccine responses in identical twins.

Sequenced material: CD4+ T cells sorted from blood. These TCRs come from a young woman in good health.

This clonotype was seen a few times. The chain joins TRBV11-3 to TRBJ2-2; D is unresolved. The CDR3 extends over 14 amino acids. The V gene's germline CDR1 is SGHNT and CDR2 YENEEA. Deletions cut 3 bases from V and 3 bases from J, with 8 bases between. The CDR3 nucleotides read TGTGCCAGCAGCTTGCAGCCCCACACCGGGGAGCTGTTTTTT. It codes for CASSLQPHTGELFF. Full variable domain (outside the CDR3, taken from reference TRBV11-3 and TRBJ2-2): EAGVVQSPRYKIIEKKQPVAFWCNPISGHNTLYWYLQNLGQGPELLIRYENEEAVDDSQLPKDRFSAERLKGVDSTLKIQPAELGDSAVYLCASSLQPHTGELFFGEGSRLTVL.

The chain is built from TRBV12-3 or TRBV12-4 and TRBJ1-2; D not certain. The length of the CDR3 is 16 residues. V dropped 2 bases and J dropped 0 bases, with 13 bases sitting between them. CDR3 protein: CASSLWPQVTNYGYTF. CDR3 coding DNA: TGTGCCAGCAGTTTATGGCCCCAGGTCACTAACTATGGCTACACCTTC.

This clonotype appeared a few times. The chain combines TRBV12-3 or TRBV12-4 with TRBJ2-5; 10 bases line up with TRBD2. The V and J ends lost 6 bases and 4 bases, in that order; junction bases with no gene match: 5. This CDR3 has 14 amino acids. CDR3 residues: CASRAGGHGETQYF. The CDR3 coding sequence is TGTGCCAGCAGAGCGGGGGGGCATGGAGAGACCCAGTACTTC.

This clonotype was detected only a few times. The rearrangement joins TRBV27 to TRBJ2-2; tentatively, D is TRBD1 or TRBD2 (5 bases each). CDR3 length equals 14 residues. The ends were cut back, 3 bases at V and 5 bases at J, with 10 bases in the middle. CDR1 MNHEY and CDR2 SMNVEV come from the germline V gene (reference sequence). CDR3 sequence: CASSLTWGTGELFF. For the CDR3, the DNA is TGTGCCAGCAGTTTGACCTGGGGGACCGGGGAGCTGTTTTTT.

This clonotype was counted a few times. This chain joins TRBV12-3 or TRBV12-4 and TRBJ2-7, with 7 bases matching TRBD1. J lost 0 bases, V lost 1 base, and 9 bases had no gene match. This CDR3 is 17 amino acids long. CDR3 DNA sequence: TGTGCCAGCAGTTTAGATATCCGCGGACAGGACTCCTACGAGCAGTACTTC. It yields the protein CASSLDIRGQDSYEQYF.

This rearrangement joins TRBV20-1 to TRBJ2-3, with 11 bases aligning to TRBD2. J was trimmed by 2 bases and V by 4 bases; bases with no gene match: 2. The V gene's germline CDR1 is DFQATT and CDR2 SNEGSKA (reference sequence). The CDR3 contains 14 residues. CDR3 loop: CSAMTSGATDTQYF. The CDR3, as DNA: TGCAGTGCTATGACTAGCGGGGCCACAGATACGCAGTATTTT.

This clonotype was observed a handful of times. This chain connects TRBV4-1 to TRBJ2-2; TRBD1 matches 8 bases. Germline V gene lookup returns CDR1 MGHRA and CDR2 YSYEKL. Germline trimming cut 6 bases from V and 4 bases from J; bases unmatched to any gene: 10. The CDR3 runs 16 residues. In DNA, the CDR3 is TGCGCCAGCAGTCCTAGGGCAGGGGGCCTCACCGGGGAGCTGTTTTTT. Translating it yields CASSPRAGGLTGELFF.

This sequence joins TRBV6-1 and TRBJ2-2, with 10 bases matching TRBD2. Germline lookup yields CDR1 MNHNS and CDR2 SASEGT. Germline trimming cut 11 bases from V and 4 bases from J; bases unmatched to any gene: 13. This CDR3 has 16 residues. The CDR3 region has the DNA TGTGCCGCTAAACAACTGGGGACTAGCGCCACCGGGGAGCTGTTTTTT. It is translated as CAAKQLGTSATGELFF.

This clonotype was detected many times. The genes are TRBV5-1 and TRBJ2-4, with D unclear. Trimming cost V 4 bases and J 7 bases, with 15 bases left between them. Germline loops: CDR1 SGHRS, CDR2 YFSETQ. The CDR3 spans 14 residues. The DNA for the CDR3 is TGCGCCAGCAGCCCGACGCTCATTAGGAACATTCAGTACTTC. Translated, it gives CASSPTLIRNIQYF.

This clonotype was seen a few times. The genes are TRBV7-9 and TRBJ2-7; 9 positions match TRBD2. Germline V gene lookup returns CDR1 SEHNR and CDR2 FQNEAQ (reference sequence). V shed 7 bases and J 3 bases; nucleotides not matched to a gene: 7. The CDR3 is 14 residues long. Written as DNA, the CDR3 is TGTGCCAGCACCCCGGGACTAGCTGGCTACGAGCAGTACTTC. This codes for CASTPGLAGYEQYF.

This clonotype turned up a few times. The chain couples TRBV6-1 to TRBJ1-2, with TRBD1 matching over 9 bases. J was trimmed by 8 bases and V by 5 bases; bases with no gene match: 6. The CDR3 runs 13 residues. Germline V gene sequence: CDR1 MNHNS, CDR2 SASEGT. Here the CDR3 DNA reads TGTGCCAGCAGTAGGACAGGGGCGAAGGGCTACACCTTC. Protein: CASSRTGAKGYTF.

This clonotype was observed a handful of times. This chain links TRBV28 with TRBJ2-3; D unclear. With 6 bases removed from V and 6 bases from J, the gap between germline ends came to 13 bases. The CDR3 extends over 13 amino acids. Germline CDR1 reads MDHEN; CDR2 reads SYDVKM. CDR3 sequence reads: CASRDRAPDTQYF. For the CDR3, the DNA is TGTGCCAGCAGAGACCGGGCCCCCGATACGCAGTATTTT. Filled out from reference TRBV28 and TRBJ2-3, the complete variable domain reads DVKVTQSSRYLVKRTGEKVFLECVQDMDHENMFWYRQDPGLGLRLIYFSYDVKMKEKGDIPEGYSVSREKKERFSLILESASTNQTSMYLCASRDRAPDTQYFGPGTRLTVL.

This clonotype has more than one count but fewer than ten. The chain joins TRBV9 to TRBJ2-1; D is perhaps TRBD1 (6 bases). The CDR3 consists of 17 residues. V shed 2 bases and J shed 0 bases, with 15 bases lying between them. Germline V gene data show CDR1 as SGDLS and CDR2 as YYNGEE. The CDR3 DNA follows: TGTGCCAGCAGCGTTGGGGGCGGCGGGTACTCCTACAATGAGCAGTTCTTC. This codes for CASSVGGGGYSYNEQFF.

This clonotype occurred many times. The chain couples TRBV2 to TRBJ2-3, with 11 bases that match TRBD2. The germline V gene has CDR1 SNHLY and CDR2 FYNNEI. The CDR3 spans 16 residues. V shed 6 bases, J shed 0 bases, and the junction held 5 bases outside the gene matches. The CDR3 coding sequence is TGTGCCAGCAGCCGGAGACTAGCGGGGAGCACAGATACGCAGTATTTT. Its translation is CASSRRLAGSTDTQYF.